The T cell receptor beta chain under discussion was sequenced for a study of early T cells in non-severe SARS-CoV-2 infection. Turning to the study itself: Bulk RNA isolated from unsorted whole blood underwent sequencing; chains were not paired.

As part of library construction, unique molecular identifiers were attached to individual cDNA molecules. One entry per CDR3 protein, called by TCRdb with MiXCR from the 5' RACE reads. In the table there are 84,000 or so distinct CDR3 sequences, 9% to 14% of which are singletons. This clonotype has a handful of counts. The antigen is not known. Compared with germline, one end of the junction differs, possibly owing to a read error. Study-wide findings and caveats: Missing private and CD4 specificities, VDJdb matching favored anti-spike CD8 responses.

The sequence was obtained from an adult who was a healthcare worker with PCR-confirmed SARS-CoV-2 infection or an uninfected control (not recorded which). Sequenced sample: whole blood.

CDR3 bases: TGTGCCAGGAGTGTGGGGGCCCCCTACGAGCAGTACTTC. It yields the protein CARSVGAPYEQYF. The chain has TRBV2 and TRBJ2-7; TRBD1 is a possible D gene (6 bases). The CDR3 covers 13 residues. Germline values: CDR1 SNHLY, CDR2 FYNNEI.